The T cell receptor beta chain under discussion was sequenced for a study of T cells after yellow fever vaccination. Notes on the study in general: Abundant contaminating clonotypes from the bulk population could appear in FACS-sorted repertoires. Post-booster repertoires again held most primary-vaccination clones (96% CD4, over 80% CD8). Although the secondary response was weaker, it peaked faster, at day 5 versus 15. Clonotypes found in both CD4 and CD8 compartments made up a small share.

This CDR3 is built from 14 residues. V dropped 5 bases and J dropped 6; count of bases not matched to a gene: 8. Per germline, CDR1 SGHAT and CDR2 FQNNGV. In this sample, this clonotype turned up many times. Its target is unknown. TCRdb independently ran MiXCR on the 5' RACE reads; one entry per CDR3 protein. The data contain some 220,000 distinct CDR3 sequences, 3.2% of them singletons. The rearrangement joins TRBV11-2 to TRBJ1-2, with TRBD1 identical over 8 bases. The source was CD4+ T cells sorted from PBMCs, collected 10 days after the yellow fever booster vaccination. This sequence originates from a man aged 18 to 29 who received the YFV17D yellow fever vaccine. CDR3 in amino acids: CASSRNPGGDGYTF. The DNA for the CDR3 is TGTGCCAGCAGCCGAAACCCAGGGGGCGATGGCTACACCTTC.